This is a list of T cell receptor beta chains from one sample in a study of beta chain features in type 1 diabetes. TCRdb's table, derived via immunoSEQ multiplex PCR, lists solely in-frame clones and lacks some. The sample comprises 620,000 or so clones, roughly a sixth of which are singletons, and approximately 0.099% rests with the top ten. Sequencing was carried out using naive CD4+ T cells from blood. The receptors were sampled from a man between 18 and 29 years old in good health. The CDR3 runs from the conserved cysteine through the conserved F or W. The D gene is left open where the match is weak. Size tells how often a clone was seen (once, few, many) or the class of an expanded clone, and some rows leave it out.

d_gene	j_gene	v_gene	len	abundance	CDR3aa	CDR3nt
NA	TRBJ2-1	TRBV6-1	17	few	CASSELKGNLRNNEQFF	TGTGCCAGCAGTGAATTGAAGGGGAATTTAAGGAACAATGAGCAGTTCTTC
NA	TRBJ2-2	TRBV28	11	NA	CASNSPGELFF	TGTGCCAGCAACTCCCCCGGGGAGCTGTTTTTT
NA	TRBJ2-4	TRBV6-5	12	few	CATGSAKNIQYF	TGTGCCACAGGGTCCGCCAAAAACATTCAGTACTTC
NA	TRBJ1-1	TRBV30	13	NA	CAWRGGMFSEVFF	TGTGCCTGGAGAGGGGGGATGTTCTCTGAAGTTTTCTTT
TRBD2	TRBJ2-5	TRBV5-1	13	NA	CASTLTSRETQYF	TGCGCCAGCACCCTGACTAGCCGGGAGACCCAGTACTTC
NA	TRBJ2-1	TRBV12-5	14	NA	CASTGLNSDNEQFF	TGTGCTAGTACGGGTCTCAATTCTGACAATGAGCAGTTCTTC
TRBD1	TRBJ1-6	TRBV6-6	15	NA	CASRPNGQVLAPLHF	TGTGCCAGCAGACCCAATGGACAGGTTTTAGCACCCCTCCACTTT
NA	TRBJ2-6	TRBV2	15	NA	CASSLASSGANVLTF	TGTGCCAGCAGTCTGGCCAGCTCTGGGGCCAACGTCCTGACTTTC
TRBD2	TRBJ2-5	TRBV9	19	NA	CASSVEGTSGSTIQETQYF	TGTGCCAGCAGCGTAGAGGGGACTAGCGGGTCCACCATCCAAGAGACCCAGTACTTC
NA	TRBJ2-3	TRBV25-1	15	few	CASSLRQSSTDTQYF	TGTGCCAGCAGCCTTCGACAGTCTAGCACAGATACGCAGTATTTT
NA	TRBJ2-7	TRBV28	14	NA	CASRGGGKRYEQYF	TGTGCCAGCAGGGGAGGGGGGAAGAGGTACGAGCAGTACTTC
TRBD2	TRBJ2-1	TRBV5-1	16	few	CASSLDGTSGRRGQFF	TGCGCCAGCAGCTTGGATGGGACTAGCGGGAGGCGCGGGCAGTTCTTC
NA	TRBJ1-4	TRBV7-7	16	NA	CASSLGGGTKNEKLFF	TGTGCCAGCAGCTTAGGAGGTGGGACTAAAAACGAAAAACTGTTTTTT
NA	TRBJ1-2	TRBV28	14	NA	CASSFGGRRYGYTF	TGTGCCAGCAGTTTTGGCGGGCGGCGATATGGCTACACCTTC
NA	TRBJ1-5	TRBV4-1	16	NA	CASSQVRAVGAQPQHF	TGCGCCAGCAGCCAAGTCAGGGCAGTCGGGGCTCAGCCCCAGCATTTT
NA	TRBJ2-3	TRBV18	12	NA	CASSPDTDTQYF	TGTGCCAGCTCGCCCGACACAGATACGCAGTATTTT
TRBD2	TRBJ2-3	TRBV4-3	15	NA	CASSRTSGREDTQYF	TGCGCCAGCAGCCGGACTAGCGGGAGGGAAGATACGCAGTATTTT
NA	TRBJ2-1	TRBV28	13	NA	CASSSQNLYEQFF	TGTGCCAGCAGTTCCCAAAATCTCTATGAGCAGTTCTTC
TRBD1	TRBJ2-7	TRBV29-1	15	few	CSVESRQGRGYEQYF	TGCAGCGTTGAATCCCGACAGGGCAGAGGGTACGAGCAGTACTTC
NA	TRBJ1-5	TRBV29-1	12	NA	CSVGGLDQPQHF	TGCAGCGTTGGCGGCCTAGATCAGCCCCAGCATTTT
TRBD1	TRBJ1-5	TRBV18	16	once	CASSPSDRGSNQPQHF	TGTGCCAGCTCACCGAGCGACAGGGGGAGCAATCAGCCCCAGCATTTT
NA	TRBJ2-7	TRBV6-6	15	NA	CASSYTAGGRYEQYF	TGTGCCAGCAGTTACACGGCAGGGGGGCGCTACGAGCAGTACTTC
NA	TRBJ2-7	TRBV27	13	few	CASSKWGPYEQYF	TGTGCCAGCAGCAAGTGGGGTCCTTACGAGCAGTACTTC
NA	TRBJ2-3	TRBV18	15	NA	CASSPRQRSTDTQYF	TGTGCCAGCTCACCACGGCAAAGGAGCACAGATACGCAGTATTTT